The 11 T cell receptor beta chains below come from one sample, sequenced in a study of blood T cell repertoires in COVID-19. Assay: immunoSEQ multiplex PCR; the TCRdb copy retains only in-frame clones and omits some. The sample comprises some 190,000 clones, 88% of which are singletons, and around 1.7% rests with the top ten. Input material: peripheral blood. The receptors here all came from a man aged 18 to 30 with active or convalescent COVID-19.

The chain is built from TRBV3-1 (or the pseudogene TRBV3-2) and TRBJ2-3, with TRBD2 matching over 10 bases. The CDR3 runs 16 residues. From germline, CDR1 is LGHDT and CDR2 YNNKEL (reference sequence). J was trimmed by 0 bases and V by 2 bases; bases with no gene match: 2. The CDR3 sequence: CASSQLAGVSTDTQYF. In DNA, the CDR3 is TGTGCCAGCAGCCAACTAGCGGGAGTCAGCACAGATACGCAGTATTTT.

This chain links TRBV15 with TRBJ1-2; 11 nucleotides agree with TRBD1. Germline assignment: CDR1 LNHNV and CDR2 YYDKDF (reference sequence). The length of the CDR3 is 14 residues. After removal of 5 bases from V and 8 bases from J, the junction contained 7 bases not matched to a gene. The CDR3 DNA follows: TGTGCCACCAGCGGGGGGACAGGGGGTCAAGGCTACACCTTC. This encodes CATSGGTGGQGYTF.

The V gene is TRBV5-1, the J gene TRBJ1-6, with TRBD1 as a possible D gene (5 bases). Germline V gene lookup returns CDR1 SGHRS and CDR2 YFSETQ. The CDR3 totals 16 residues. Trimming stripped 3 bases from V and 7 bases from J, with 17 bases between. CDR3 nucleotides: TGCGCCAGCAGCTGGGGGGTTACGGGACCCAATTCACCCCTCCACTTT. As protein: CASSWGVTGPNSPLHF. Full variable domain (missing parts from reference TRBV5-1 and TRBJ1-6): KAGVTQTPRYLIKTRGQQVTLSCSPISGHRSVSWYQQTPGQGLQFLFEYFSETQRNKGNFPGRFSGRQFSNSRSEMNVSTLELGDSALYLCASSWGVTGPNSPLHFGNGTRLTVT.

The chain has TRBV27 and TRBJ1-2; TRBD1 might be the D (6 bases). The V and J ends lost 3 bases and 7 bases respectively, with 12 bases between them. Per the germline V gene, CDR1 is MNHEY and CDR2 is SMNVEV (reference sequence). There are 13 residues in the CDR3. CDR3 sequence reads: CASSFGRGRGYTF. In DNA, the CDR3 is TGTGCCAGCAGTTTTGGCAGGGGTCGTGGCTACACCTTC.

The gene calls are TRBV5-1 and TRBJ1-2; D is possibly TRBD1 (6 bases). The V and J ends lost 0 bases and 8 bases respectively, with 14 bases between them. The CDR3 runs 14 residues. Germline CDR1 and CDR2: SGHRS and YFSETQ. DNA of the CDR3: TGCGCCAGCAGCTTGGGGGTGGGACAAGGAGGCTACACCTTC. This sequence encodes CASSLGVGQGGYTF.

The V gene is TRBV2, the J gene TRBJ2-5; 9 nucleotides align to TRBD1. This CDR3 is built from 15 residues. Germline CDR1 reads SNHLY; CDR2 reads FYNNEI. With 4 bases clipped from V and 5 bases from J, the junction kept 8 bases outside the gene matches. The CDR3 bases are TGTGCCAGCAGTGGGCTGACAGGGGGTGATGAGACCCAGTACTTC. Its protein is CASSGLTGGDETQYF.

The chain links TRBV19 to TRBJ1-5; the D is unclear. CDR1 and CDR2 (germline): LNHDA, SQIVND (reference sequence). The germline V and J ends were trimmed by 3 bases and 9 bases, with 9 bases remaining between them. The CDR3 has 12 residues. This chain's CDR3 is CASSISPGPQHF. The CDR3 DNA reads as TGTGCCAGTAGTATCTCCCCCGGGCCCCAGCATTTT. Full variable domain (outside the CDR3, taken from reference TRBV19 and TRBJ1-5): DGGITQSPKYLFRKEGQNVTLSCEQNLNHDAMYWYRQDPGQGLRLIYYSQIVNDFQKGDIAEGYSVSREKKESFPLTVTSAQKNPTAFYLCASSISPGPQHFGDGTRLSIL.

The rearrangement links TRBV30 to TRBJ1-2, with a tentative D call TRBD1 (5 bases). Trimming removed 1 base from V and 4 bases from J, with 16 bases in between. Germline CDR1 is GTSNPN and CDR2 is SVGIG (reference sequence). The CDR3 spans 15 residues. CDR3 nucleotide sequence: TGTGCCTGGAGTGGGGCGGGGGGAGGTGGCTATGGCTACACCTTC. As protein: CAWSGAGGGGYGYTF. Based on the CDR3 plus reference TRBV30 and TRBJ1-2, the full variable domain is SQTIHQWPATLVQPVGSPLSLECTVEGTSNPNLYWYRQAAGRGLQLLFYSVGIGQISSEVPQNLSASRPQDRQFILSSKKLLLSDSGFYLCAWSGAGGGGYGYTFGSGTRLTVV.

The V gene is TRBV18, the J gene TRBJ1-2; weak D call: TRBD1 (5 bases). The V gene's germline CDR1 is KGHSH and CDR2 LQKENI. V shed 3 bases and J shed 3 bases, with 14 bases lying between them. The CDR3 has 15 amino acids. The CDR3 is CASSPQDLGDYGYTF. The CDR3 nucleotides are TGTGCCAGCTCACCCCAGGATCTAGGGGACTATGGCTACACCTTC.

The chain has TRBV2 and TRBJ2-7; 11 nucleotides match TRBD2. V lost 10 bases, J lost 3 bases, and 8 bases stayed unmatched. This CDR3 contains 14 residues. Germline V gene data show CDR1 as SNHLY and CDR2 as FYNNEI. This CDR3 reads CATAPGTSGYEQYF. The CDR3 bases are TGTGCCACCGCCCCCGGGACTAGCGGCTACGAGCAGTACTTC.

The genes are TRBV2 and TRBJ1-1; no firm D call. This CDR3 region has 13 residues. CDR1 is SNHLY and CDR2 is FYNNEI in the germline V gene. Deletions cut 7 bases from V and 3 bases from J, with 12 bases between. The CDR3 protein is CASKIPGYTEAFF. CDR3 coding DNA: TGTGCCAGCAAGATTCCGGGATACACTGAAGCTTTCTTT.